The next 17 T cell receptor beta chains were all read from a single sample in a study of cytotoxic CD8 clonotypes in ibrutinib-treated CLL. The repertoire was sequenced with immunoSEQ multiplex PCR; TCRdb's copy has only in-frame clones and lacks some. The sample comprises about 310,000 clones, around four fifths of which are singletons, and over 5.5% rests with the top ten. The specimen was PBMCs, collected before ibrutinib treatment. The receptor set was obtained from a human donor with chronic lymphocytic leukemia.

In this sample, this clone turned up a few times. The genes are TRBV19 and TRBJ1-4; maybe TRBD1 (5 bases). The CDR3 totals 15 residues. Trimming removed 3 bases at V and 0 bases at J, with 8 bases between. CDR1 is LNHDA and CDR2 is SQIVND in the germline V gene (reference sequence). CDR3 in DNA: TGTGCCAGTAGTATCGGGGGAACAACTAATGAAAAACTGTTTTTT. This codes for CASSIGGTTNEKLFF.

This sequence joins TRBV7-9 and TRBJ2-1; 15 bases fit TRBD2. This CDR3 has 16 amino acids. With 5 bases clipped from V and 7 bases from J, the junction kept 6 bases outside the gene matches. CDR1 is SEHNR and CDR2 is FQNEAQ in the germline V gene (reference sequence). The CDR3 region has the DNA TGTGCCAGCAGCCGAACCGGGACTAGCGGGAGGAATGAGCAGTTCTTC. Protein product: CASSRTGTSGRNEQFF. Complete variable domain (other parts from reference TRBV7-9 and TRBJ2-1): DTGVSQNPRHKITKRGQNVTFRCDPISEHNRLYWYRQTLGQGPEFLTYFQNEAQLEKSRLLSDRFSAERPKGSFSTLEIQRTEQGDSAMYLCASSRTGTSGRNEQFFGPGTRLTVL.

V gene TRBV2 combines with J gene TRBJ2-1, with 11 bases that match TRBD2. V lost 5 bases, J lost 7 bases, and 4 bases stayed unmatched. The CDR3 sequence is 14 residues long. CDR1 SNHLY and CDR2 FYNNEI come from the germline V gene. The CDR3 spells CASSQLAGVNEQFF. CDR3 coding DNA: TGTGCCAGCAGTCAACTAGCGGGAGTTAATGAGCAGTTCTTC.

The chain is built from TRBV7-2 and TRBJ2-7; TRBD2 aligns across 7 bases. From germline, CDR1 is SGHTA and CDR2 FQGNSA. Unmatched junction bases numbered 6, after V lost 4 bases and J lost 0 bases. The CDR3 has 15 amino acids. The CDR3 region is CASSSAAGSSYEQYF. As DNA, the CDR3 is TGTGCCAGCAGCTCCGCAGCGGGAAGCTCCTACGAGCAGTACTTC.

This clone was counted a few times. V usage is TRBV7-9 and J usage is TRBJ1-4, with TRBD1 as a possible D gene (6 bases). Germline V gene sequence: CDR1 SEHNR, CDR2 FQNEAQ (reference sequence). Trimming removed 5 bases at V and 8 bases at J, with 15 bases between. The CDR3 contains 14 residues. The CDR3 nucleotides are TGTGCCAGCAGCCAGAGGGGGGTTGGAGAAAAACTGTTTTTT. This translates into CASSQRGVGEKLFF.

The CDR3 region is CSSQFGTYEQYF. DNA for the CDR3: TGCAGCTCACAATTCGGGACTTACGAGCAGTACTTC. The J gene is TRBJ2-7, the V gene TRBV29-1, with D perhaps matching TRBD2 (6 bases). CDR1 and CDR2 (germline): SQVTM, ANQGSEA. Trimming removed 8 bases at V and 4 bases at J, with 15 bases between. The CDR3 covers 12 residues.

The CDR3 DNA reads as TGTGCCAGCACCTCGGACGGACCTTACTCCTACAATGAGCAGTTCTTC. Translation: CASTSDGPYSYNEQFF. The chain links TRBV7-6 to TRBJ2-1, with unresolved D. Germline CDR1 SGHVS, CDR2 FNYEAQ. Trimming stripped 7 bases from V and 0 bases from J, with 16 bases between. There are 16 residues in the CDR3.

This chain connects TRBV25-1 to TRBJ2-1; 10 bases map to TRBD1. Germline V gene lookup returns CDR1 MGHDK and CDR2 SYGVNS. Trimming cost V 1 base and J 9 bases; bases outside gene matches: 9. The CDR3 totals 16 residues. The CDR3 bases are TGTGCCAGCAGTGAATTAGGGACAGGGGATTCGTGTGAGCAGTTCTTC. Amino acid sequence: CASSELGTGDSCEQFF.

The chain couples TRBV9 to TRBJ2-2; D not resolved. Trimming took off 4 bases at V and 6 bases at J, with 16 bases between the two ends. This CDR3 region has 15 residues. Germline V CDR1 and CDR2: SGDLS, YYNGEE. CDR3 DNA sequence: TGTGCCAGCAGCCAAATTGCACGGGCGGCCGGGGAGCTGTTTTTT. This codes for CASSQIARAAGELFF.

This clone was counted a single time. This sequence joins TRBV5-4 and TRBJ1-2; the D gene is possibly TRBD1 (6 bases). Trimming cost V 3 bases and J 4 bases, with 13 bases left between them. Germline V lookup: CDR1 SGHNT, CDR2 YYREEE (reference sequence). CDR3 length: 14 amino acids. The chain's CDR3 is CASSSADSVYGYTF. CDR3 DNA: TGTGCCAGCAGCTCGGCGGACAGTGTCTATGGCTACACCTTC.

This clone showed up just a few times. The V and J genes are TRBV29-1 and TRBJ2-3; 8 nucleotides align to TRBD1. The CDR3 totals 13 residues. V shed 4 bases and J 4 bases; nucleotides not matched to a gene: 4. Per the germline V gene, CDR1 is SQVTM and CDR2 is ANQGSEA. The CDR3 sequence is CSVVPQGADTQYF. The DNA for the CDR3 is TGCAGCGTTGTGCCACAGGGGGCAGATACGCAGTATTTT.

CDR3 loop: CASSYADSYEQYF. The CDR3 coding sequence is TGTGCCAGCAGTTACGCGGACAGCTACGAGCAGTACTTC. The chain carries TRBV6-5 and TRBJ2-7; maybe TRBD1 (6 bases). The CDR3 loop spans 13 amino acids. CDR1 and CDR2 (germline): MNHEY, SVGAGI. V was shortened by 2 bases and J by 3 bases, with 8 bases between the two germline ends.

The V gene is TRBV4-3, the J gene TRBJ1-2; D is perhaps TRBD1 (6 bases). Germline V gene lookup returns CDR1 LGHNA and CDR2 YSLEER. The V end lost 1 base, the J end lost 8 bases, and 14 bases lay between the germline ends. CDR3 length: 14 residues. In DNA, the CDR3 is TGCGCCAGCAGCCAAGTTTGGGGGGCGCCCGGCTACACCTTC. It is translated as CASSQVWGAPGYTF.

The chain uses TRBV9 and TRBJ1-4, with 9 bases matching TRBD1. The CDR3 sequence is 16 residues long. V lost 0 bases, J lost 7 bases, and 7 bases stayed unmatched. CDR1 is SGDLS, CDR2 YYNGEE, per germline. The CDR3 is CASSVGGQGLGEKLFF. CDR3 in DNA: TGTGCCAGCAGCGTAGGGGGACAGGGCCTCGGTGAAAAACTGTTTTTT.

This clone was found a few times. The chain is built from TRBV19 and TRBJ1-4; maybe TRBD1 (5 bases). The CDR3 runs to 14 residues. Germline CDR1 is LNHDA and CDR2 is SQIVND (reference sequence). V was clipped by 7 bases and J by 5 bases, with 14 bases between them. The CDR3 spells CASKMPGINEKLFF. DNA for the CDR3: TGTGCCAGTAAAATGCCAGGGATAAATGAAAAACTGTTTTTT.

In nucleotides, the CDR3 is TGTGCCAGCCAGACGGGGGCTAGCGGGAGAATCGGTGGCTACGAGCAGTACTTC. The encoded protein is CASQTGASGRIGGYEQYF. The chain combines TRBV28 with TRBJ2-7, with TRBD2 matching 10 bases. CDR1 is MDHEN, CDR2 SYDVKM, per germline. V shed 8 bases and J 3 bases; nucleotides not matched to a gene: 19. There are 18 residues in the CDR3.

The chain couples TRBV27 to TRBJ2-1, with TRBD1 identical over 7 bases. Germline CDR1 MNHEY, CDR2 SMNVEV (reference sequence). This CDR3 comprises 15 residues. The V gene end was trimmed by 6 bases and the J gene end by 11 bases; junction bases not matched to a gene: 16. DNA for the CDR3: TGTGCCAGCAGCCGCACCCCGGACAGGACAATGAAGCAGTTCTTC. Translated, it gives CASSRTPDRTMKQFF.